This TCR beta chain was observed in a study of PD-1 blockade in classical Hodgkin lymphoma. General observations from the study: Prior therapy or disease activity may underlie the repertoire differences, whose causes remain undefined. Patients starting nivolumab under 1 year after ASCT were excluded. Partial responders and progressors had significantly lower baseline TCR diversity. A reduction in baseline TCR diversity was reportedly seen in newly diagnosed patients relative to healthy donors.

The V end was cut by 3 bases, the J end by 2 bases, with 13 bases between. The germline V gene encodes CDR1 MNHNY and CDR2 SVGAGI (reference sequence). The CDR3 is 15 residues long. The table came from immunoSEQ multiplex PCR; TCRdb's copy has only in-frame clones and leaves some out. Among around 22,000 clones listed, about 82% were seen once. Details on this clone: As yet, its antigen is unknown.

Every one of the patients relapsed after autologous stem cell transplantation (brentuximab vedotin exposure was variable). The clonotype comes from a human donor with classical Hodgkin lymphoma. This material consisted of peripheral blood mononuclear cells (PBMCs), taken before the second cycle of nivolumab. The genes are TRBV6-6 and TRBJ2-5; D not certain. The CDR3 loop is CASSYRPELQETQYF. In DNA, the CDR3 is TGTGCCAGCAGTTATAGACCGGAACTACAAGAGACCCAGTACTTC.